This TCR beta chain originates from a study of blood T cell repertoires in COVID-19. Germline CDR1 MNHEY, CDR2 SVGEGT. Trimming removed 0 bases from V and 7 bases from J, with 10 bases in between. The CDR3 runs 13 residues. As originally analysed: Reference gene primer amplification gave nucleated cell count estimates. The table came from immunoSEQ multiplex PCR; TCRdb's copy has only in-frame clones and leaves some out. For V, J and clone size, that table is used; D and trimming come from the DNA. In the table there are about 210,000 clones, under 95% of which are singletons. The V and J genes are TRBV6-2 or TRBV6-3 and TRBJ2-7; no definite D call. This TCR came from a man aged 25-40 years with acute or convalescent COVID-19. The sample consisted of peripheral blood. The CDR3 spells CASSYSATLEQYF. The CDR3 nucleotides read TGTGCCAGCAGTTACTCCGCGACACTTGAGCAGTACTTC.